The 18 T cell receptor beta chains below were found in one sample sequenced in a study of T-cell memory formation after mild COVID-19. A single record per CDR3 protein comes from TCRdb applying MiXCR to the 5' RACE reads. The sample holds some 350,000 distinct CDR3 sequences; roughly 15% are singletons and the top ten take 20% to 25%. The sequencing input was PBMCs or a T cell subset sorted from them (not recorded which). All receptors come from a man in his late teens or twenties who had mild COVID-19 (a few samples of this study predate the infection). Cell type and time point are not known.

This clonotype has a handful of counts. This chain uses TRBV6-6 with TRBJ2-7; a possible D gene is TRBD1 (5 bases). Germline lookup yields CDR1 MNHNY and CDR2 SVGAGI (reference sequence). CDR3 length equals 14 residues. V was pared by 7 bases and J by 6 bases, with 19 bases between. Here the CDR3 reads CASTPGPDKGEQYF. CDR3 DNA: TGTGCCAGCACCCCCGGCCCGGACAAAGGCGAGCAGTACTTC.

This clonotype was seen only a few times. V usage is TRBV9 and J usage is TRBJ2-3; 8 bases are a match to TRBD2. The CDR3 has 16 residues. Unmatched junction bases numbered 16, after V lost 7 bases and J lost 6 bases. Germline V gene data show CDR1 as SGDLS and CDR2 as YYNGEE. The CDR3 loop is CASDTPAGEIGDTQYF. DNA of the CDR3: TGTGCCAGCGACACCCCAGCGGGGGAGATTGGTGATACGCAGTATTTT. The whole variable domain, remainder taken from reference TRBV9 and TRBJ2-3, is DSGVTQTPKHLITATGQRVTLRCSPRSGDLSVYWYQQSLDQGLQFLIQYYNGEERAKGNILERFSAQQFPDLHSELNLSSLELGDSALYFCASDTPAGEIGDTQYFGPGTRLTVL.

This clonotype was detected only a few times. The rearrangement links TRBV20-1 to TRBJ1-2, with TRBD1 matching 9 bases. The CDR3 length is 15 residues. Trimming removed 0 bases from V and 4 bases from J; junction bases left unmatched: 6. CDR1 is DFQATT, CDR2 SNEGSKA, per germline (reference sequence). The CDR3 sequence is CSARELGQGPYGYTF. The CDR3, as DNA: TGCAGTGCTAGAGAATTGGGACAGGGTCCCTATGGCTACACCTTC.

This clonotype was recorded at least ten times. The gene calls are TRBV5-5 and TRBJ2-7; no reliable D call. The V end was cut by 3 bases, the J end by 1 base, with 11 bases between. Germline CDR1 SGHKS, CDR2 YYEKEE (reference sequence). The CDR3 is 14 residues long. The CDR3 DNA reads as TGTGCCAGCAGCTCAGACCCCGGTTCCTACGAGCAGTACTTC. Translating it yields CASSSDPGSYEQYF.

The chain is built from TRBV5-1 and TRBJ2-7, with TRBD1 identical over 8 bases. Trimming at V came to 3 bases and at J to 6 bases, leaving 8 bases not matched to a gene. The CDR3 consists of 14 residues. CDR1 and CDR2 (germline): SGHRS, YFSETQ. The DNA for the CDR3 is TGCGCCAGCAGCTGCGGACAGGGAATGTGCGAGCAGTACGTC. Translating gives CASSCGQGMCEQYV.

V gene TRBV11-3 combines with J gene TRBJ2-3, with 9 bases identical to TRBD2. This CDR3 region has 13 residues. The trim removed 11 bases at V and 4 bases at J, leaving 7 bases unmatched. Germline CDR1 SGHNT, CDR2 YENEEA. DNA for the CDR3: TGTGCCTCCAGGCGGGGGGGCGCAGATACGCAGTATTTT. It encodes CASRRGGADTQYF.

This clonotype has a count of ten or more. The CDR3 reads CASGLVESGTGLSNEQFF. The CDR3 coding sequence is TGTGCTAGTGGTTTGGTAGAATCCGGGACAGGGTTGTCCAATGAGCAGTTCTTC. This sequence joins TRBV12-5 and TRBJ2-1; 9 bases agree with TRBD1. With 0 bases clipped from V and 6 bases from J, the junction kept 12 bases outside the gene matches. The CDR3 is 18 amino acids. Germline CDR1 reads LGHNT; CDR2 reads FRNRAP.

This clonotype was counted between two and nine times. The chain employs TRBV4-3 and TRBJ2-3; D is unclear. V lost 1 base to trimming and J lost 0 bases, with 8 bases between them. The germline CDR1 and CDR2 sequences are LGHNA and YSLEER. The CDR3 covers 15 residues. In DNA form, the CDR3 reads TGCGCCAGCAGCCAAGTTGCATGGAGCACAGATACGCAGTATTTT. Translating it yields CASSQVAWSTDTQYF.

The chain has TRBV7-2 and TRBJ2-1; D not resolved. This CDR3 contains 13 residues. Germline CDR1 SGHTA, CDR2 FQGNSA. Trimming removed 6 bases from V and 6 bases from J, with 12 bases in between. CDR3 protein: CASSSAPANEQFF. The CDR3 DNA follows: TGTGCCAGCAGTTCCGCCCCCGCCAATGAGCAGTTCTTC.

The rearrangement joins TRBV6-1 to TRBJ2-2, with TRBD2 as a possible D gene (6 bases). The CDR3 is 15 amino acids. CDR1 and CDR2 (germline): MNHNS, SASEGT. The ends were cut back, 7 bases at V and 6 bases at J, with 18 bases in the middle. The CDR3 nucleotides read TGTGCCAGCATTCTCCCGGGGGTGGAGGCCGGGGAGCTGTTTTTT. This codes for CASILPGVEAGELFF.

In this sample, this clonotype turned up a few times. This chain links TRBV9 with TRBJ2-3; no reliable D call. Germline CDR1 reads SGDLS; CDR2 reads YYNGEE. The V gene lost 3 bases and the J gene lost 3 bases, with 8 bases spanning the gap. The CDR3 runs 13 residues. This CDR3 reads CASSAFQTDTQYF. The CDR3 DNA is TGTGCCAGCAGCGCCTTCCAAACAGATACGCAGTATTTT.

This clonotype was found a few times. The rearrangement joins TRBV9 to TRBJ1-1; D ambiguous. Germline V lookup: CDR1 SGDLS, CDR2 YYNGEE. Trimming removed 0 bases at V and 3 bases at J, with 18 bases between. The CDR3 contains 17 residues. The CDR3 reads CASSVGKLRSQDTEAFF. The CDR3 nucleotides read TGTGCCAGCAGCGTAGGCAAGTTAAGATCCCAGGACACTGAAGCTTTCTTT.

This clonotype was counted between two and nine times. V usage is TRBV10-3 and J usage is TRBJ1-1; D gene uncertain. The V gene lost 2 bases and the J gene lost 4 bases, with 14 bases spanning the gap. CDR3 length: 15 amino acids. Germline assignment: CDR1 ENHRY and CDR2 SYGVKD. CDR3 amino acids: CAISERWAPGTEAFF. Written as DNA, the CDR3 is TGTGCCATCAGTGAGAGGTGGGCGCCGGGCACTGAAGCTTTCTTT.

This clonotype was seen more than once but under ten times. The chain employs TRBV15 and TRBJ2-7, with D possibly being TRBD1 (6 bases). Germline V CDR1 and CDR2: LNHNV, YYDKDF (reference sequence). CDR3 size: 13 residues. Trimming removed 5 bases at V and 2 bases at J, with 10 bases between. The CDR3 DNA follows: TGTGCCACCAGCGCCCGGGACACCTACGAGCAGTACGTC. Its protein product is CATSARDTYEQYV.

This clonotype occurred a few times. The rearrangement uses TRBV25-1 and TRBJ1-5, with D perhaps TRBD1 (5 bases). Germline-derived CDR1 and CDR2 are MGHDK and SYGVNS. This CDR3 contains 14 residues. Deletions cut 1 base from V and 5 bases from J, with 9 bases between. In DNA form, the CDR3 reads TGTGCCAGCAGTGAATCGAGGGGAGATCAGCCCCAGCATTTT. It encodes CASSESRGDQPQHF.

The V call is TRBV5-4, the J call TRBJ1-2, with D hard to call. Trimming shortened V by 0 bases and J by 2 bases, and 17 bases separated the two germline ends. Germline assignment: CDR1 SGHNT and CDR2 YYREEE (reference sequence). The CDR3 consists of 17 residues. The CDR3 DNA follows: TGTGCCAGCAGCTTGGTCGCAGGCCGCCAATCCAACTATGGCTACACCTTC. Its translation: CASSLVAGRQSNYGYTF.

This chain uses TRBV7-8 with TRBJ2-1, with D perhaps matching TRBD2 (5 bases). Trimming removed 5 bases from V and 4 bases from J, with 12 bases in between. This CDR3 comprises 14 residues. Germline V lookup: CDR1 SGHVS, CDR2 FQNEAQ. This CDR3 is CASSPLDRYNEQFF. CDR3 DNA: TGTGCCAGCAGCCCACTAGACCGATACAATGAGCAGTTCTTC.

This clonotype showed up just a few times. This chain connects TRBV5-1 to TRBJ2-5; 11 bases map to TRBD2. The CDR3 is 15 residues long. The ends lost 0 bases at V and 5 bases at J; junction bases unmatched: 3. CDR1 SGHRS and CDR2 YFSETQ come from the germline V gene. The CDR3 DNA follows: TGCGCCAGCAGCTTGGCTAGCGGGGGGCCCGAGACCCAGTACTTC. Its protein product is CASSLASGGPETQYF.